Listed here is a single T cell receptor (beta chain). The target antigen is unknown. The data are from a study of shared clonotypes between healthy human individuals. About the study: The cohort had two women and a few men, ages 18 to 49.

Naive CD8 isolation took CD45RO-negative cells positively selected for CCR7 and excluded terminally differentiated effector memory CD45RA+ cells. TCRdb's table, derived via immunoSEQ multiplex PCR, lists solely in-frame clones and lacks some. Of 800,000 or so clones detected, 96% appear once; the ten largest clones hold under 0.3%. CDR1 and CDR2 (germline): LNHDA, SQIVND (reference sequence). The CDR3 is 14 amino acids. The V gene lost 7 bases and the J gene lost 2 bases, with 15 bases spanning the gap. Study findings and constraints: It was the few donors that limited the genetic and exposure-history diversity represented. The rarefaction results pointed to incomplete sorted-subset sequencing despite large depth.

This clonotype originated in a young man in good health. Material for sequencing was naive CD8+ T cells sorted from blood. The J gene is TRBJ2-7, the V gene TRBV19; D gene unclear. CDR3 bases: TGTGCCAGTACCCCGAGCTACGGACCCTACGAGCAGTACTTC. Its translation: CASTPSYGPYEQYF.